These T cell receptor beta chains were read from a single sample in a study of cytomegalovirus exposure and HLA in healthy donors. The table came from immunoSEQ multiplex PCR; TCRdb's copy has only in-frame clones and leaves some out. The data show approximately 110,000 clones, more than 60% seen once. The sequencing input was PBMCs. The receptors come from an older woman in good health and CMV-seropositive. The CDR3 runs from the conserved cysteine through the conserved F or W. Each record gives: clone size, V gene, J gene, D gene, CDR3 protein, CDR3 DNA. The D gene is left open where the match is weak. Clone size, where shown, is once, few, many, or a class for clones that have expanded.

>-|TRBV7-2|TRBJ2-7|-
CASSLAGEKYEQYF
TGTGCCAGCAGCTTAGCGGGAGAGAAATACGAGCAGTACTTC
>-|TRBV7-2|TRBJ2-5|TRBD2
CASTQHRAGGRETQYF
TGTGCCAGCACCCAGCATAGAGCGGGGGGGCGAGAGACCCAGTACTTC
>-|TRBV6-4|TRBJ2-2|-
CASRKTAANTGELFF
TGTGCCAGCAGGAAGACAGCCGCGAACACCGGGGAGCTGTTTTTT
>-|TRBV2|TRBJ2-2|TRBD2
CASSETSGANTGELFF
TGTGCCAGCAGTGAGACTAGCGGGGCGAACACCGGGGAGCTGTTTTTT
>-|TRBV5-1|TRBJ2-6|TRBD2
CASSPLIGGSGANVLTF
TGCGCCAGCAGCCCTTTGATCGGGGGGTCTGGGGCCAACGTCCTGACTTTC
>-|TRBV18|TRBJ2-5|TRBD2
CASSPAAGTRVGETQYF
TGTGCCAGCTCACCAGCCGCCGGGACTAGAGTAGGAGAGACCCAGTACTTC
>-|TRBV5-1|TRBJ2-7|TRBD2
CASSTTYGTSGTYEQYF
TGCGCCAGCAGCACCACCTACGGAACTAGCGGCACCTACGAGCAGTACTTC
>-|TRBV7-3|TRBJ1-1|TRBD1
CASRTAGTGGSGEAFF
TGTGCCAGCAGGACCGCCGGGACAGGGGGCAGTGGTGAAGCTTTCTTT
>-|TRBV7-6|TRBJ2-6|-
CASSLSFTSSGANVLTF
TGTGCCAGCAGCTTATCCTTTACCAGCTCTGGGGCCAACGTCCTGACTTTC
>-|TRBV6-5|TRBJ2-2|-
CASSYSYGNTGELFF
TGTGCCAGCAGTTACTCATACGGGAACACCGGGGAGCTGTTTTTT
>-|TRBV7-8|TRBJ2-4|-
CASSFRGGNIQYF
TGTGCCAGCAGCTTCAGAGGGGGAAACATTCAGTACTTC
>-|TRBV4-3|TRBJ2-5|-
CASSQDSSGAQETQYF
TGCGCCAGCAGCCAAGACTCAAGCGGAGCACAAGAGACCCAGTACTTC
>-|TRBV15|TRBJ2-7|-
CATSRVLQRTAPYEQYF
TGTGCCACCAGCAGAGTTCTGCAACGGACAGCTCCCTACGAGCAGTACTTC
>-|TRBV19|TRBJ1-4|-
CASSENTGQKLFF
TGTGCCAGTAGTGAAAACACAGGGCAAAAACTGTTTTTT
>-|TRBV19|TRBJ1-2|TRBD1
CASSGGDRLYGYTF
TGTGCCAGTAGTGGCGGGGACAGACTCTATGGCTACACCTTC
>-|TRBV5-6|TRBJ1-1|TRBD1
CASSRGTASEAFF
TGTGCCAGCAGCAGGGGGACAGCATCTGAAGCTTTCTTT
>-|TRBV11-2|TRBJ2-7|TRBD2
CASRAGTTYEQYF
TGTGCCAGCAGAGCCGGGACTACGTACGAGCAGTACTTC
>-|TRBV5-1|TRBJ1-2|-
CASSPGASGAPTSYGYTF
TGCGCCAGCAGCCCGGGGGCGAGCGGGGCACCGACTTCGTATGGCTACACCTTC
>-|TRBV4-1|TRBJ1-1|-
CASSQAVTLWSTTEAFF
TGCGCCAGCAGTCAAGCCGTCACACTCTGGAGTACGACTGAAGCTTTCTTT
>-|TRBV2|TRBJ2-7|TRBD2
CASSLAGGPYEQYF
TGTGCCAGCAGCTTAGCGGGGGGCCCCTACGAGCAGTACTTC
>-|TRBV4-3|TRBJ2-1|-
CASSQDPTGVPYNEQFF
TGCGCCAGCAGCCAGGACCCAACGGGAGTACCCTACAATGAGCAGTTCTTC
>-|TRBV11-2|TRBJ2-1|TRBD2
CASSTSLGLAGVPHNEQFF
TGTGCCAGCAGCACCTCCCTCGGGCTAGCGGGAGTTCCCCACAATGAGCAGTTCTTC
>-|TRBV6-6|TRBJ2-7|-
CASAGNSNSYEQYF
TGTGCCAGCGCCGGGAACAGCAACTCCTACGAGCAGTACTTC
>-|TRBV6-5|TRBJ1-2|-
CASSYTPGSHYGYTF
TGTGCCAGCAGTTACACCCCAGGGTCGCACTATGGCTACACCTTC
>-|TRBV7-2|TRBJ1-5|-
CASSLGGGNQPQHF
TGTGCCAGCAGCTTAGGGGGCGGTAATCAGCCCCAGCATTTT
>-|TRBV4-1|TRBJ1-5|TRBD1
CASSQERTGNQPQHF
TGCGCCAGCAGCCAAGAAAGGACAGGGAATCAGCCCCAGCATTTT
>-|TRBV5-1|TRBJ2-1|TRBD2
CASLSAPGLASYNEQFF
TGCGCCAGCCTTAGCGCCCCGGGACTAGCTTCATACAATGAGCAGTTCTTC
>-|TRBV4-3|TRBJ1-3|-
CASSQDMERAANSGNTIYF
TGCGCCAGCAGCCAAGATATGGAGCGGGCCGCCAACTCTGGAAACACCATATATTTT
>-|TRBV19|TRBJ1-2|-
CASSSGGRANYGYTF
TGTGCCAGTAGCTCGGGCGGGAGAGCTAACTATGGCTACACCTTC
>few|TRBV28|TRBJ1-1|-
CASSLDLGRNTEAFF
TGTGCCAGCAGTTTGGACCTTGGGAGGAACACTGAAGCTTTCTTT
>once|TRBV7-2|TRBJ1-5|-
CASSLTYSNQPQHF
TGTGCCAGCAGCTTAACCTATAGCAATCAGCCCCAGCATTTT
>-|TRBV7-9|TRBJ1-1|-
CASSSELDSSLNTEAFF
TGTGCCAGCAGCTCAGAGCTGGACAGCAGTTTGAACACTGAAGCTTTCTTT
>few|TRBV11-2|TRBJ2-4|-
CASSILGQTLAKNIQYF
TGTGCCAGCAGCATATTGGGTCAGACACTAGCCAAAAACATTCAGTACTTC
>-|TRBV18|TRBJ2-7|TRBD2
CASSPSGLAGGYEQYF
TGTGCCAGCTCACCATCCGGACTAGCGGGGGGGTACGAGCAGTACTTC
>once|TRBV27|TRBJ1-2|-
CASSFGDRQYGYTF
TGTGCCAGCAGTTTTGGAGACAGACAGTATGGCTACACCTTC
>-|TRBV7-2|TRBJ2-5|-
CASSLALVGETQYF
TGTGCCAGCAGCTTAGCACTAGTCGGGGAGACCCAGTACTTC
>-|TRBV6-5|TRBJ2-7|-
CASSYGDIQGEQYF
TGTGCCAGCAGTTACGGGGACATCCAGGGGGAGCAGTACTTC
>once|TRBV30|TRBJ1-1|TRBD1
CAWSQGGATLGAFF
TGTGCCTGGAGCCAAGGGGGCGCGACCTTAGGAGCTTTCTTT
>-|TRBV9|TRBJ1-3|-
CASTPGDNSGNTIYF
TGTGCCAGCACCCCGGGGGATAACTCTGGAAACACCATATATTTT
>few|TRBV7-2|TRBJ2-4|TRBD2
CASSVGGAQNIQYF
TGTGCCAGCAGCGTCGGGGGGGCCCAAAACATTCAGTACTTC
>-|TRBV6-5|TRBJ1-5|TRBD1
CASSSTGTGGRPQHF
TGTGCCAGCAGTTCAACCGGGACAGGGGGCCGGCCCCAGCATTTT
>-|TRBV5-1|TRBJ2-7|TRBD1
CASSYGTGGSYEQYF
TGCGCCAGCAGCTACGGGACAGGGGGCTCCTACGAGCAGTACTTC
>few|TRBV5-4|TRBJ2-1|TRBD2
CASSLASGRGEQFF
TGTGCCAGCAGCTTGGCGAGCGGGAGGGGGGAGCAGTTCTTC
>-|TRBV5-1|TRBJ1-1|-
CASSLGGVTREAFF
TGCGCCAGCAGCTTGGGGGGCGTCACCAGGGAAGCTTTCTTT
>-|TRBV4-3|TRBJ2-7|-
CASSQGLRSYEQYF
TGCGCCAGCAGCCAAGGTCTCCGGAGTTACGAGCAGTACTTC
>-|TRBV7-3|TRBJ2-5|-
CASSLGGGGETQYF
TGTGCCAGCAGCTTAGGGGGGGGCGGGGAGACCCAGTACTTC
>-|TRBV27|TRBJ1-1|-
CASSSHTLRNTEAFF
TGTGCCAGCAGTTCTCACACCCTCCGGAACACTGAAGCTTTCTTT
>-|TRBV5-1|TRBJ2-7|TRBD1
CASSQDRVDDEQYF
TGCGCCAGCAGCCAAGACAGGGTTGACGACGAGCAGTACTTC
>-|TRBV19|TRBJ2-7|-
CASSIVRGTHYEQYF
TGTGCCAGTAGTATAGTTAGGGGTACCCACTACGAGCAGTACTTC
>-|TRBV7-9|TRBJ2-6|-
CASSLMSSGANVLTF
TGTGCCAGCAGCCTAATGAGTTCTGGGGCCAACGTCCTGACTTTC
>-|TRBV11-2|TRBJ1-4|-
CASSPWGLSGTEKLFF
TGTGCCAGCAGCCCTTGGGGACTCAGTGGGACTGAAAAACTGTTTTTT
>-|TRBV19|TRBJ1-3|-
CASSIPSGSSGNTIYF
TGTGCCAGTAGTATTCCTTCGGGGAGCTCTGGAAACACCATATATTTT
>-|TRBV19|TRBJ1-4|TRBD1
CASSGTGGQDEKLFF
TGTGCCAGTAGTGGGACAGGGGGACAGGATGAAAAACTGTTTTTT
>-|TRBV9|TRBJ2-2|TRBD2
CASGTRSGELFF
TGTGCCAGCGGGACTAGGTCCGGGGAGCTGTTTTTT